This T cell receptor (beta chain) was captured by sequencing in a study of graft-versus-host responses after intestinal transplantation. Germline lookup yields CDR1 WSHSY and CDR2 SAAADI. J was trimmed by 3 bases and V by 4 bases; bases with no gene match: 2. CDR3 length: 13 residues. TCRdb's copy holds only in-frame clones and misses some; the assay was immunoSEQ multiplex PCR. The sample shows 25,000 or so clones, 82% of them seen only once. Details on this clone: Its target is not known.

This sequence originates from a human donor who received an intestinal transplant. This chain connects TRBV10-2 to TRBJ2-7; 8 bases fit TRBD2. This sample comprised unstimulated CD4+ T cells sorted from spleen or lymph node cells, obtained before intestinal transplant. The CDR3 loop is CASSALADYEQYF. The DNA for the CDR3 is TGCGCCAGCAGTGCACTAGCGGACTACGAGCAGTACTTC.